Listed here is a single T cell receptor (beta chain). The antigen is not known. This sample is part of a study of blood T cells in healthy people across ages. Findings of the study overall: Changes in expanded clonotypes were possibly confounded, as the CMV status of donors was unknown. Researchers said unsorted PBMCs prevented a conclusive naive versus antigen-experienced comparison.

A sample-barcoded 5' primer and a J-beta primer mix were used in a second PCR of roughly 7 to 11 cycles. TCRdb redid the calling of the 5' RACE reads with MiXCR, one entry per CDR3 protein. There are about 640,000 distinct CDR3 sequences in the sample; approximately 50% occur only once, and approximately 37% lies in the top ten. The authors extracted at least 6 micrograms of total RNA per sample. Germline CDR1 SGHVS, CDR2 FQNEAQ. The length of the CDR3 is 15 residues. V dropped 4 bases and J dropped 5 bases, with 15 bases sitting between them. The chain employs TRBV7-8 and TRBJ2-1; weak D call: TRBD2 (5 bases). This sequence originates from a man in his sixties in good health. The sequencing input was blood. This CDR3 is CASSSRGFPDNEQFF. The CDR3 nucleotides read TGTGCCAGCAGCTCTCGGGGATTCCCTGACAATGAGCAGTTCTTC.